This T cell receptor beta chain was profiled in a study of blood T cell repertoires in COVID-19. Turning to the study itself: COVID-19 samples, acute and convalescent, were from the United States, Italy and Spain. From T cells, B-cell-depleted T cells, or PBMCs came the material, which was cDNA or gDNA.

Germline CDR1 and CDR2: KGHDR and SFDVKD. Trimming left V 6 bases short and J 4 bases short, with 8 bases between. The CDR3 has 13 amino acids. Per the authors' pipeline: Amplification of reference gene primers was used by the study to estimate nucleated cell counts. TCRdb keeps only in-frame clones here, not all; method: immunoSEQ multiplex PCR. The V and J calls and the clone size are those of that table, but D and trimming were determined from the DNA. The sample includes 100,000 to 150,000 clones, approximately 90% of them seen just once. This clonotype originated in a human donor in a cohort sampled during active COVID-19. This chain connects TRBV24-1 to TRBJ2-2, with unresolved D. Sequencing was done on a sample of peripheral blood. CDR3 sequence (DNA): TGTGCCACCAGTATCGGGTCCACCGGGGAGCTGTTTTTT. This codes for CATSIGSTGELFF.